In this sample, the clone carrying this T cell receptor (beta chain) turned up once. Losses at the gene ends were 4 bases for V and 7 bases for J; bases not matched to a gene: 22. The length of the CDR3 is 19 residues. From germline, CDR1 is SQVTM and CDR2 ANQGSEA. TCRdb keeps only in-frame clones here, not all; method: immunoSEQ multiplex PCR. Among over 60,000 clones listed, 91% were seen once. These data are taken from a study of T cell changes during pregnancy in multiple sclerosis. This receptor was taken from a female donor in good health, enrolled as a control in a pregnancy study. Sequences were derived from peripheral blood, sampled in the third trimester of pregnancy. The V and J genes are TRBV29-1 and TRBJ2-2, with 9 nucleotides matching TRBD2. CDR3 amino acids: CSVGVPLASGVLDGGELFF. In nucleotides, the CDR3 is TGCAGCGTTGGAGTCCCTTTGGCTAGCGGGGTCCTGGATGGCGGGGAGCTGTTTTTT.